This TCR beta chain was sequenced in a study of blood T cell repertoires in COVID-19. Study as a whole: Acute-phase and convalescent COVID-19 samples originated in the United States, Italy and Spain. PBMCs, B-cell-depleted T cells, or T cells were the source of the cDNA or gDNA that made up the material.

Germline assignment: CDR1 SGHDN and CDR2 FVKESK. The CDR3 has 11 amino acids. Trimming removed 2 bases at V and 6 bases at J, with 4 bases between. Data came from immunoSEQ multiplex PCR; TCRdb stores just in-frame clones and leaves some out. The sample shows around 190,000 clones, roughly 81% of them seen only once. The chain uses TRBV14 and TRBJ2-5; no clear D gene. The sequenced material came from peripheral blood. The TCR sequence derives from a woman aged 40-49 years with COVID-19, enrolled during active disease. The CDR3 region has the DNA TGTGCCAGCAGCCAACAGAAGACCCAGTACTTC. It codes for CASSQQKTQYF.